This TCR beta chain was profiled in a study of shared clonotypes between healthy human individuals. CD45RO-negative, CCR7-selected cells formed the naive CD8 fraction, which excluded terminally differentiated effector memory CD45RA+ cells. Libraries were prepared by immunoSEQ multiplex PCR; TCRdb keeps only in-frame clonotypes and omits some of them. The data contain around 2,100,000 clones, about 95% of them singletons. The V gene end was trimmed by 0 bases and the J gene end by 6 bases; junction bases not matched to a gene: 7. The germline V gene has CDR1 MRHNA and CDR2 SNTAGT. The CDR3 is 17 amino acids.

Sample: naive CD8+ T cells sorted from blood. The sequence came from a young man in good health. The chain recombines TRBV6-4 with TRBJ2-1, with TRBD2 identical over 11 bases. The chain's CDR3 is CASSDSFTSGRVNEQFF. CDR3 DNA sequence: TGTGCCAGCAGTGACTCTTTTACTAGCGGGAGAGTCAATGAGCAGTTCTTC.